The clone carrying this T cell receptor beta chain was observed a handful of times. Assay: immunoSEQ multiplex PCR; the TCRdb copy retains only in-frame clones and omits some. The data contain over 200,000 clones, 88% of them seen just once; the ten biggest clones take up around 2.8%. These data come from a study of blood T cell repertoires in COVID-19. With 0 bases removed from V and 4 bases from J, the gap between germline ends came to 14 bases. Germline values: CDR1 SGDLS, CDR2 YYNGEE. The CDR3 consists of 16 residues. This receptor was taken from a woman aged 55-69 years with acute or convalescent COVID-19. Sequenced: peripheral blood. The chain combines TRBV9 with TRBJ2-1; TRBD2 is a possible D gene (7 bases). This chain's CDR3 is CASSVGGGATYNEQFF. CDR3 nucleotides: TGTGCCAGCAGCGTAGGTGGGGGGGCTACATACAATGAGCAGTTCTTC.